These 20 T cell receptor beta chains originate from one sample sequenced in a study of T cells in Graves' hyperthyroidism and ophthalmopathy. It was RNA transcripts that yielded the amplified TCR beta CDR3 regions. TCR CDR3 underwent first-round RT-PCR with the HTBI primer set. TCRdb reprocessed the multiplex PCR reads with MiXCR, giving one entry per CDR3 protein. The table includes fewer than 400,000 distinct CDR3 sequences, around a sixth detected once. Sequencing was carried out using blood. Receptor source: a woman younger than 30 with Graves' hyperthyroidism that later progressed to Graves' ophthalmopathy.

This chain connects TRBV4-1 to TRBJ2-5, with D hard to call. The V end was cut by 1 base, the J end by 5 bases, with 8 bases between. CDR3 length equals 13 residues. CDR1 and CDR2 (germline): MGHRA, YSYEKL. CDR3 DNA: TGCGCCAGCAGCCAAGGGGGTGTCGAGACCCAGTACTTC. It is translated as CASSQGGVETQYF.

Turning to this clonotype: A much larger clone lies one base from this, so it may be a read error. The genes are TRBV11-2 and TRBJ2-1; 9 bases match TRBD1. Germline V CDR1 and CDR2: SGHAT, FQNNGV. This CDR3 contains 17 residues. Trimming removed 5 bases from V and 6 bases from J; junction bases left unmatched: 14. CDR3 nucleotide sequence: TGTGCCAGCAGCCCGGGGGGTGTGGGACAGGGCTGCAATGAGCAGTTCTTC. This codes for CASSPGGVGQGCNEQFF.

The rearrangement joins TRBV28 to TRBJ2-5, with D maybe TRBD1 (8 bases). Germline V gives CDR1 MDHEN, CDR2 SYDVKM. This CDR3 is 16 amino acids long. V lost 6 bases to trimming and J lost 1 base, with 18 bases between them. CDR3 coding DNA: TGTGCCAGCAGCGCAGACAGGGGACTATCCCAAGAGACCCAGTACTTC. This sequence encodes CASSADRGLSQETQYF.

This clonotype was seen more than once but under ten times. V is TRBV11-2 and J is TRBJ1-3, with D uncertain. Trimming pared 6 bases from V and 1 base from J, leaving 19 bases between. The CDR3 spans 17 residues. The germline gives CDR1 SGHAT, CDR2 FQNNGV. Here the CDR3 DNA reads TGTGCCAGCAGGTCGTGGAAGCGAGGAAATTCTGGAAACACCATATATTTT. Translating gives CASRSWKRGNSGNTIYF.

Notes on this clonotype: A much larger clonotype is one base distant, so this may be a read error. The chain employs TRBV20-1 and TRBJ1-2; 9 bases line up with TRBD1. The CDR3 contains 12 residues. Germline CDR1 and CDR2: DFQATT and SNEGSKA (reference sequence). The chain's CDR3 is CSASTGGHGCTF. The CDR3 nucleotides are TGCAGTGCTAGTACAGGGGGCCATGGCTGCACCTTC.

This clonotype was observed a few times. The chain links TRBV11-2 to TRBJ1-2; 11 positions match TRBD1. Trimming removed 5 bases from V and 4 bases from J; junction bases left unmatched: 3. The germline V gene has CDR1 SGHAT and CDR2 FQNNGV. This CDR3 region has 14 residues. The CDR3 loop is CASSRGTGGYGYTF. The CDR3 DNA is TGTGCCAGCAGCCGCGGGACAGGGGGCTATGGCTACACCTTC.

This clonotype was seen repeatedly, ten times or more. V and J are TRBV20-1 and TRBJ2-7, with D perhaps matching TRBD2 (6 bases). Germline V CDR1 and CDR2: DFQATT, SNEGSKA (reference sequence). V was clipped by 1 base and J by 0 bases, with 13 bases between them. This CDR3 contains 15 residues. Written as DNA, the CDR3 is TGCAGTGCTAGAGCTACTAGCAGCAGCTCCTACGAGCAGTACTTC. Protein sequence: CSARATSSSSYEQYF.

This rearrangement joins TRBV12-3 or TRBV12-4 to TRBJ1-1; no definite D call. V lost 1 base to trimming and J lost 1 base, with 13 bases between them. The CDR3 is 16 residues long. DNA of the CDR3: TGTGCCAGCAGTTTAGGGAGGGAGGGTGGGAACACTGAAGCTTTCTTT. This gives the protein CASSLGREGGNTEAFF.

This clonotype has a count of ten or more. CDR3 sequence (DNA): TGTGCCAGCAGTTTATCTCAGGACCCCCTGGAAGAGACCCAGTACTTC. This translates into CASSLSQDPLEETQYF. V gene TRBV28 combines with J gene TRBJ2-5; D gene uncertain. Trimming pared 1 base from V and 3 bases from J, leaving 15 bases between. Germline V gene sequence: CDR1 MDHEN, CDR2 SYDVKM. The CDR3 has 16 residues.

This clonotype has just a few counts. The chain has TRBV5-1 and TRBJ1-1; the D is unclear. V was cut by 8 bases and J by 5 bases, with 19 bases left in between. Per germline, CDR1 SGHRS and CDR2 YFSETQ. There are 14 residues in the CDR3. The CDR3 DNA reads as TGCGCCAGTTACCCTGGAATTTTGGGGACTGAAGCTTTCTTT. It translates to CASYPGILGTEAFF.

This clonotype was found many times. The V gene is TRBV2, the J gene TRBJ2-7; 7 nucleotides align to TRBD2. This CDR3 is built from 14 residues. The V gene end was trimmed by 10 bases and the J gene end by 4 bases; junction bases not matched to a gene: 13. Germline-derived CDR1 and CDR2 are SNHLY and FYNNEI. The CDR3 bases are TGTGCCATTTCCAAGTCTAGCGGAGGATACGAGCAGTACTTC. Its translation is CAISKSSGGYEQYF.

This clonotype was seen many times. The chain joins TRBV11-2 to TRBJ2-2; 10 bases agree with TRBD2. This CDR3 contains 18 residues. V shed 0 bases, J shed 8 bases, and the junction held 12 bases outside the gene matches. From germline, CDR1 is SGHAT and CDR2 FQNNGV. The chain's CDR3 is CASSLDPAGGLIPGELFF. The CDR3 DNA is TGTGCCAGCAGCTTAGATCCAGCGGGAGGGCTAATTCCTGGGGAGCTGTTTTTT.

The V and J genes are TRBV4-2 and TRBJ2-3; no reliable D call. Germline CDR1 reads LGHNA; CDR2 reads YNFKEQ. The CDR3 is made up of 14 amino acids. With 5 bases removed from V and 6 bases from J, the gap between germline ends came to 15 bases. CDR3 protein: CASSGIPSLDTQYF. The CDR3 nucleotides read TGTGCCAGCAGCGGTATACCTAGTTTGGATACGCAGTATTTT.

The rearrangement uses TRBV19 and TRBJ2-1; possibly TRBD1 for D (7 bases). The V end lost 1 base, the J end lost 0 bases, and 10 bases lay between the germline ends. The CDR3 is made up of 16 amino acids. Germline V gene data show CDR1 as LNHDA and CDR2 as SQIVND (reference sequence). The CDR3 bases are TGTGCCAGTAGTATAGCAGGGGGGAGCTCCTACAATGAGCAGTTCTTC. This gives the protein CASSIAGGSSYNEQFF.

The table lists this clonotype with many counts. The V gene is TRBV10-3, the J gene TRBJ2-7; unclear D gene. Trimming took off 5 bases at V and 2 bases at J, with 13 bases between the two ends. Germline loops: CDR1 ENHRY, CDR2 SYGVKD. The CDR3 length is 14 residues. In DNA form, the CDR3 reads TGTGCCATCAGTCCCTCCAGCGCTACCTACGAGCAGTACTTC. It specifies CAISPSSATYEQYF.

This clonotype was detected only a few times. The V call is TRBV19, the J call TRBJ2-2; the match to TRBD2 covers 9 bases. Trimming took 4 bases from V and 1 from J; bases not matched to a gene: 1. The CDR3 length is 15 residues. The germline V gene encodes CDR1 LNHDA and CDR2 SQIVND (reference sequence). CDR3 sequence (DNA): TGTGCCAGTAGTACTAGCGGGGTGAACACCGGGGAGCTGTTTTTT. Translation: CASSTSGVNTGELFF.

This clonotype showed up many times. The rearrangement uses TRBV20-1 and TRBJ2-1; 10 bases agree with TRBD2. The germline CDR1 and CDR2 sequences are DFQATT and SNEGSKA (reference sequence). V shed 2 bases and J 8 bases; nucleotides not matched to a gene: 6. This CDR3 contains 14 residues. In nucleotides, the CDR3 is TGCAGTGCTAGAACTAGCGGGAAACTATATGAGCAGTTCTTC. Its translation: CSARTSGKLYEQFF.

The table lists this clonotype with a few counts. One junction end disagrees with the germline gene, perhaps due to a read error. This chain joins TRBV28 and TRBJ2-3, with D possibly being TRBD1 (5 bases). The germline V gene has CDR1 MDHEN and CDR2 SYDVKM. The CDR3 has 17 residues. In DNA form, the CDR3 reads TGTTCCAGCAGTTTATCAACGCAGGGTATTCCCGCAGATACGCAGTATTTT. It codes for CSSSLSTQGIPADTQYF.

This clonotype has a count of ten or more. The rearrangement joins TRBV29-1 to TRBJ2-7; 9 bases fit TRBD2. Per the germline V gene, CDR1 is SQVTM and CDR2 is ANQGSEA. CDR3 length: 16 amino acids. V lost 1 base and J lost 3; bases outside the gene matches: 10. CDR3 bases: TGCAGCGTTGAAGCTCATACCAGCGGGAGGCTCTACGAGCAGTACTTC. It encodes CSVEAHTSGRLYEQYF.

The CDR3 DNA is TGTGCCAGTAGCACTGAGTGGGCGAGGAGCTCCTACAATGAGCAGTTCTTC. Amino acid sequence: CASSTEWARSSYNEQFF. The chain employs TRBV19 and TRBJ2-1, with D hard to call. The CDR3 totals 17 residues. Per the germline V gene, CDR1 is LNHDA and CDR2 is SQIVND (reference sequence). The V end was cut by 6 bases, the J end by 0 bases, with 18 bases between.